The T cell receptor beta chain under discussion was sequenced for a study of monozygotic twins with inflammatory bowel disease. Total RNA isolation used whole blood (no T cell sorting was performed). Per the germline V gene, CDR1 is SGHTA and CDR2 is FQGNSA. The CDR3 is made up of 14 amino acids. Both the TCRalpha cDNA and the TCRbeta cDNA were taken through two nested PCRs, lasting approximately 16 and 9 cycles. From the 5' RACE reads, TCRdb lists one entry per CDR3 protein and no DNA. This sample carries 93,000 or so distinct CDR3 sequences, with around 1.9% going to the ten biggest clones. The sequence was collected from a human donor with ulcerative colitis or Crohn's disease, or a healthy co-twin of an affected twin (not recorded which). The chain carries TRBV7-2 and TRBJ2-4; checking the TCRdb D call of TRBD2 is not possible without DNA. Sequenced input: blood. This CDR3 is CASRSPGGGDIQYF.